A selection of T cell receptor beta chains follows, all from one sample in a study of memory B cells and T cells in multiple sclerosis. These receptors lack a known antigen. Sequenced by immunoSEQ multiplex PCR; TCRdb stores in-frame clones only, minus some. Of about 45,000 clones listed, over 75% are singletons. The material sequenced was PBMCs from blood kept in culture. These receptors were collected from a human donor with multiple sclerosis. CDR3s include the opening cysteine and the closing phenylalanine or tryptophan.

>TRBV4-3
CASSQDGGPGNTIYF
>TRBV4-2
CASSFSGQGTTFYGYTF
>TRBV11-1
CASSFEETQYF
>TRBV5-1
CASKTTSGVRYEQYF
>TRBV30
CAWSEGAYEQYF
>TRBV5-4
CASSLPDYGYTF
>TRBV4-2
CASSQMLSGELFF
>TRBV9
CASSVLEWSTEAFF
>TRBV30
CAWNARGFWADTEAFF
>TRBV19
CANAKCGRVDTQYF
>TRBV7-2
CASRLPGGIFYEQYF
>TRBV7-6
CASSLGAYEQYF
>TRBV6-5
CASSYGAAEAFF
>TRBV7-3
CASSLSRQGYGYTF
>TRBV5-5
CASIWDSQETQYF
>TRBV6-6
CASRGTGSNTEAFF
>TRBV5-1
CASSLDGQGNEKLFF
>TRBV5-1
CASSTAATGGGNTIYF
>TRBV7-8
CASSPQIQGATNTGELFF
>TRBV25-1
CASSDGNMNTEAFF